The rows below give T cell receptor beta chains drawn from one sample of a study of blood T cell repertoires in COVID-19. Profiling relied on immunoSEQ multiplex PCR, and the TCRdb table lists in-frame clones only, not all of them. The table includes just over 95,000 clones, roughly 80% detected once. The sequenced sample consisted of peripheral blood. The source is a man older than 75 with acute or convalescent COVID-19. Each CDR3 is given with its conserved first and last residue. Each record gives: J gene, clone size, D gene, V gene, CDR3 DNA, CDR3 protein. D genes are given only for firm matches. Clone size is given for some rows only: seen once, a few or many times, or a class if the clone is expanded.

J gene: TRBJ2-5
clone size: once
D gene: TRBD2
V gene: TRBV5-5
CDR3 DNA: TGTGCCAGCAGCTTTATTTCTAGCGGGAGAGAGACCCAGTACTTC
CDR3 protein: CASSFISSGRETQYF

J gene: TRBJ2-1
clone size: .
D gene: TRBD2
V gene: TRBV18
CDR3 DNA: TGTGCCAGCTCACCAAGGAGCGGGGGCTCCAATGAGCAGTTCTTC
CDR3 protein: CASSPRSGGSNEQFF

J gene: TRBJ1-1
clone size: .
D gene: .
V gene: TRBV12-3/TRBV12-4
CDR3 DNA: TGTGCCAGCAGTTTCGCGACTGAAGCTTTCTTT
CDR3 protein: CASSFATEAFF

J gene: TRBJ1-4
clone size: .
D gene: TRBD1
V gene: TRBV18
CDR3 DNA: TGTGCCAGCTCCCAGGACAGGGGGAATGAAAAACTGTTTTTT
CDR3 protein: CASSQDRGNEKLFF

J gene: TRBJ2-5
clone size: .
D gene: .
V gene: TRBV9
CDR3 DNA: TGTGCCAGCAGCGGTCAGGGGGGACGACCGCTGGAGACCCAGTACTTC
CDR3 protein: CASSGQGGRPLETQYF

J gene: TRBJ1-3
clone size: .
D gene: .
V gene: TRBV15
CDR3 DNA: TGTGCCACCAGCAGATCCTACAGTAACTCTGGAAACACCATATATTTT
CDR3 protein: CATSRSYSNSGNTIYF

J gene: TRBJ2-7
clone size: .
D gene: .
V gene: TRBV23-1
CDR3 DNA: TGCGCCAGCGCCGGTGACAAGCAGTACTTC
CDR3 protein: CASAGDKQYF

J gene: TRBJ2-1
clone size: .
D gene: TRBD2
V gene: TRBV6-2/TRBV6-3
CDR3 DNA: TGTGCCAGCAGCCCTGTACGGCGGACTAGCGTAGGCTACAATGAGCAGTTCTTC
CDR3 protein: CASSPVRRTSVGYNEQFF

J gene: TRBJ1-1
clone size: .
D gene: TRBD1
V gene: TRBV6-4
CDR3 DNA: TGTGCCAGCAGTGACTCGAGACAGGGGTCTGAAGCTTTCTTT
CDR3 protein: CASSDSRQGSEAFF

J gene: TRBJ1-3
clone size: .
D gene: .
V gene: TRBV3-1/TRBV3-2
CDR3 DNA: TGTGCCAGCAGTACCTCGGACAGTCGCCTCTCTGGAAACACCATATATTTT
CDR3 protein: CASSTSDSRLSGNTIYF

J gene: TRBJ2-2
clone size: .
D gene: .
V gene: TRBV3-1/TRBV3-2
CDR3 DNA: TGTGCCAGCAGCCACGAACGGACAGCGAACACCGGGGAGCTGTTTTTT
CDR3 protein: CASSHERTANTGELFF

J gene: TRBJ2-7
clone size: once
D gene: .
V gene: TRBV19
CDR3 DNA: TGTGCCAGTAGTATGAGCAGGATCTCCTACGAGCAGTACTTC
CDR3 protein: CASSMSRISYEQYF

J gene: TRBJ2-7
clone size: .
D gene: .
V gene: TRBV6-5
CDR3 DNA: TGTGCCAGCATCCCCTTTGATAGCGTGGACGAGCAGTACTTC
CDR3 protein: CASIPFDSVDEQYF

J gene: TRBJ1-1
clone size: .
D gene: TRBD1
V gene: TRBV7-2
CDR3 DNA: TGTGCCAGCACCCTTAGAAGGGGGCCGGCTTTCTTT
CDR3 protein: CASTLRRGPAFF

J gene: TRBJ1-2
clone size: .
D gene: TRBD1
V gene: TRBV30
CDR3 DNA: TGTGCCTGGAGTGTATTCGGACAGGAGACCGGCTACACCTTC
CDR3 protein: CAWSVFGQETGYTF

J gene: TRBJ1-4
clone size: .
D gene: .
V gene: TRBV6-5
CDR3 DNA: TGTGCCAGCAGCCCCCCCTTGAGGGAAAAACTGTTTTTT
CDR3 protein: CASSPPLREKLFF

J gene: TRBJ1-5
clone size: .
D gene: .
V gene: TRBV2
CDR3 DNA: TGTGCCAGCAGTTTTGAGGTATCTCAGCCCCAGCATTTT
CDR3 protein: CASSFEVSQPQHF

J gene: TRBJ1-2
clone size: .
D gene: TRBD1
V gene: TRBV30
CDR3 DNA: TGTGCCTGGAGTGTAAGACAGGGTAACGGCTACACCTTC
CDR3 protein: CAWSVRQGNGYTF

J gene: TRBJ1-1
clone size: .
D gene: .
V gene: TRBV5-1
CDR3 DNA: TGCGCCCCGTACGGGGCTTTCTTT
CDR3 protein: CAPYGAFF

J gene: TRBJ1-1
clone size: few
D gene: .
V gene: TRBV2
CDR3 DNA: TGTGCCACCGGAGAGGGAGTAAGCACTGAAGCTTTCTTT
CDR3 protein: CATGEGVSTEAFF

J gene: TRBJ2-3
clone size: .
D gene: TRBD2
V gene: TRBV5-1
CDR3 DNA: TGCGCCAGCAGCTTGGGTCTAGCGGGAGGGTGGACAGATACGCAGTATTTT
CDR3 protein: CASSLGLAGGWTDTQYF

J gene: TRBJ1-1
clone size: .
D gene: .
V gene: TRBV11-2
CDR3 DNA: TGTGCCAGCAGCTTAGATTCGGCGGGCCCAGCTTTCTTT
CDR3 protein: CASSLDSAGPAFF

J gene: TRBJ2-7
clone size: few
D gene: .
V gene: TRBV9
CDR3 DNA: TGTGCCAGCAGCGTAGGTTCGGTCGTCTACGAGCAGTACTTC
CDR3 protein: CASSVGSVVYEQYF

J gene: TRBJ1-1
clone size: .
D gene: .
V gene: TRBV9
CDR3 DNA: TGTGCCAGCAGCGTGTGGGGCGGAATGAACACTGAAGCTTTCTTT
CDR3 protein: CASSVWGGMNTEAFF

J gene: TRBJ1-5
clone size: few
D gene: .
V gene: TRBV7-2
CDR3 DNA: TGTGCCAGCAGCTTAGATGCAGTAGCTAATCAGCCCCAGCATTTT
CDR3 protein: CASSLDAVANQPQHF

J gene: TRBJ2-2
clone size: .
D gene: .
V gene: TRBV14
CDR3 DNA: TGTGCCAGCAGCCGACAGCTAGGGGACACCGGGGAGCTGTTTTTT
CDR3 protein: CASSRQLGDTGELFF

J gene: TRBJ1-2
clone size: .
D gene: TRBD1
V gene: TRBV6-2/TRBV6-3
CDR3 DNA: TGTGCCAGCAGTTCCAGGGACAGGGGAAGAAACTATGGCTACACCTTC
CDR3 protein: CASSSRDRGRNYGYTF

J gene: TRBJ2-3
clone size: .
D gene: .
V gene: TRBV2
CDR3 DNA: TGTGCCAGCAGTGAATTGGTGGCGGGTAGCACAGATACGCAGTATTTT
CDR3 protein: CASSELVAGSTDTQYF

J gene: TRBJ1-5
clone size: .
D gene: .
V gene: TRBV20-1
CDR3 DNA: TGCAGTGCTAGTCAACATCTCAATCAGCCCCAGCATTTT
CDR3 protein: CSASQHLNQPQHF

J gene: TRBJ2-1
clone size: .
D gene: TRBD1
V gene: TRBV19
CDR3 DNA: TGTGCCAGTACCGATACGGACAGGAATGAGCAGTTCTTC
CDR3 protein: CASTDTDRNEQFF

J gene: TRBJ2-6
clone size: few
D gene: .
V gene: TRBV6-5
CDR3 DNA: TGTGCCAGCAGTTTAGGACTACCCTCTGGGGCCAACGTCCTGACTTTC
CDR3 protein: CASSLGLPSGANVLTF

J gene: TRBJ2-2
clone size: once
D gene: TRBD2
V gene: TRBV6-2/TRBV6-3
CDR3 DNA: TGTGCCAGCAGCCTACGGGGGGGATCCGGCGGGGAGCTGTTTTTT
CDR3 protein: CASSLRGGSGGELFF

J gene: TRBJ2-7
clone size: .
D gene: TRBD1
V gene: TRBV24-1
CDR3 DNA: TGTGCCGCTGGACAGGGGAGCTACGAGCAGTACTTC
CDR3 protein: CAAGQGSYEQYF

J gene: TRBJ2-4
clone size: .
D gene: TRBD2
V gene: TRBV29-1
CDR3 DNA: TGCAGCGTTGTGGGAGGGCCGGTACTCATTCAGTACTTC
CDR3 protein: CSVVGGPVLIQYF

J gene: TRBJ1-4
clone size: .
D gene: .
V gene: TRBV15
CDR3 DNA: TGTGCCACCAGCAGAGATACGAGGGAGAGGGAAAAACTGTTTTTT
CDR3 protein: CATSRDTREREKLFF

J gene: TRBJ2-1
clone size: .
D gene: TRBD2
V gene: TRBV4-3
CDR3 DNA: TGCGCCAGCAGCCGAAACAAACTAGCGGGGGATGAGCAGTTCTTC
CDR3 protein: CASSRNKLAGDEQFF

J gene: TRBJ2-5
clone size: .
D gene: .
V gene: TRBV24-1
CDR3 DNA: TGTGCCACCAGTGATTTAAGGGGGAAAGCGGAGACCCAGTACTTC
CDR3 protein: CATSDLRGKAETQYF

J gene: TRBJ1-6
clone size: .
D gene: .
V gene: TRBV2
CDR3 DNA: TGTGCCAGCACCCCGGGACTGAATAATTCACCCCTCCACTTT
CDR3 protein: CASTPGLNNSPLHF

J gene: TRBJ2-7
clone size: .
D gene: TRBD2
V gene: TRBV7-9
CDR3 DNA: TGTGCCAGCAGCCCGAGACTAGCGGGAGACCACGAGCAGTACTTC
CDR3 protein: CASSPRLAGDHEQYF

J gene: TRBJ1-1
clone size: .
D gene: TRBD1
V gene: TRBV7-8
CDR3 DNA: TGTGCCAGCAGCTTACGAGCCGGGACAGGGAACACTGAAGCTTTCTTT
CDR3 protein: CASSLRAGTGNTEAFF

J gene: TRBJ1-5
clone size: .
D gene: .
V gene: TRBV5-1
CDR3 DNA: TGCGCCAGCAGCTTAGGGGCGGATAGTCCCCAGCATTTT
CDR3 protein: CASSLGADSPQHF

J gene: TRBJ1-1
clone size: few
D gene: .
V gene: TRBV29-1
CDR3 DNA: TGCAGCGTTACCATGGGACAATGGACTGAAGCTTTCTTT
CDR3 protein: CSVTMGQWTEAFF

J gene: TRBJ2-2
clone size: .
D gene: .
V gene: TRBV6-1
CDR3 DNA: TGTGCCAGCAGTGATACCAGGAAAGGCACCGGGGAGCTGTTTTTT
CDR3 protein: CASSDTRKGTGELFF

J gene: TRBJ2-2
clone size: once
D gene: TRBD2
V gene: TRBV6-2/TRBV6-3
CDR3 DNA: TGTGCCAGCAGTACCCCGGGAGGGAGCGGGGAGCTGTTTTTT
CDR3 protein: CASSTPGGSGELFF

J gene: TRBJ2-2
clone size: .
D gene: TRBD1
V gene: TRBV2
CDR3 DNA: TGTGCCAGCAGCTGGACAGGGGGGGGCGGGGAGCTGTTTTTT
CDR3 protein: CASSWTGGGGELFF

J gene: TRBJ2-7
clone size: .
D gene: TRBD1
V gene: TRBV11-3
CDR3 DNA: TGTGCCAGCAGCCCCCGGGACAGCTCCTACGAGCAGTACTTC
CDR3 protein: CASSPRDSSYEQYF

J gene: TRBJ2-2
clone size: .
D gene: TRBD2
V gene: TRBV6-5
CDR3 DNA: TGTGCCAGCAGTTACGAAGCGGGAGGGAGGGGGGAGCTGTTTTTT
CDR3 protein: CASSYEAGGRGELFF

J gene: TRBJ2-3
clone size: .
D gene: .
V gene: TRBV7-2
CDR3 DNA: TGTGCCAGCAGCTTATCCGGGAGTCCGGATACGCAGTATTTT
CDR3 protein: CASSLSGSPDTQYF

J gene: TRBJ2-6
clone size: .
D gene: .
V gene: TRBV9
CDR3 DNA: TGTGCCAGCAGCGTAGAAGGGGCTGGGGCCAACGTCCTGACTTTC
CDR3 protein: CASSVEGAGANVLTF

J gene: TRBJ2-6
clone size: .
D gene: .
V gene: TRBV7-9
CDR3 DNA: TGTGCCAGCAGCTTACATGGGGCCAACGTCCTGACTTTC
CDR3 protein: CASSLHGANVLTF

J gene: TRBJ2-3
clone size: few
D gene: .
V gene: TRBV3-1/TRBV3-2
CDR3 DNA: TGTGCCAGCAGCCAAGGGGCGGGAAGCACAGATACGCAGTATTTT
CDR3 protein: CASSQGAGSTDTQYF

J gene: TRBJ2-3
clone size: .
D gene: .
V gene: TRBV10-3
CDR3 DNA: TGTGCCATCAAGCTGGATACTAGATCGGATACGCAGTATTTT
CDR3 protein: CAIKLDTRSDTQYF

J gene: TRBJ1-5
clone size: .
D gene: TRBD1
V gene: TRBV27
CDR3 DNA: TGTGCCAGCAGCCTATTGGGACAGCAGAATCAGCCCCAGCATTTT
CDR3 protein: CASSLLGQQNQPQHF

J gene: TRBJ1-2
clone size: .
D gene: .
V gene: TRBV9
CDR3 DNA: TGTGCCAGCTCGGGCGGGGTTCCTAACTATGGCTACACCTTC
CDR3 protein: CASSGGVPNYGYTF

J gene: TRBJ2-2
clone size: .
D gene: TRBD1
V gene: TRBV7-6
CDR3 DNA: TGTGCCAGCAGCTTCGGGACAGGGAGGACCGGGGAGCTGTTTTTT
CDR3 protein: CASSFGTGRTGELFF

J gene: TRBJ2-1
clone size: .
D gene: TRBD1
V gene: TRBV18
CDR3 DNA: TGTGCCAGCTCACCAGGTAGAGGACAGGGACTCAATGAGCAGTTCTTC
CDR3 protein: CASSPGRGQGLNEQFF

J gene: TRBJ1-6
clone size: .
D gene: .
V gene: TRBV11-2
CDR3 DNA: TGTGCCAGCAGCTTAATTGGGGGCGATAATTCACCCCTCCACTTT
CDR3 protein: CASSLIGGDNSPLHF

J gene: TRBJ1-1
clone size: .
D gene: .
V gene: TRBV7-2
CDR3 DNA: TGTGCCAGCAGCGCCGGACCGCTCCGGGGAGCTTTCTTT
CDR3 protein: CASSAGPLRGAFF

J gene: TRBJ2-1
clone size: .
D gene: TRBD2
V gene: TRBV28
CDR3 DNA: TGTGCCAGCAGTTTAATGGGACTAGCGGACCAGAGCTCCTACAATGAGCAGTTCTTC
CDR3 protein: CASSLMGLADQSSYNEQFF